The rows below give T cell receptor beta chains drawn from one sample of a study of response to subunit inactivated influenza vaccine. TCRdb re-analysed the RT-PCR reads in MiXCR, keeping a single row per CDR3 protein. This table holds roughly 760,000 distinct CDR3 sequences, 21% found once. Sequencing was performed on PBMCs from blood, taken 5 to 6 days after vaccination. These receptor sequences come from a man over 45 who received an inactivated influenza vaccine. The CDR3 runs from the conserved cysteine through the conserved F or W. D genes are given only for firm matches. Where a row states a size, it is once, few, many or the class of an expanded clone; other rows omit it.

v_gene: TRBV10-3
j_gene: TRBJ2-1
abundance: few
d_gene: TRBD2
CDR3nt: TGTGCCATCAGTGAGTGGGGACTAGCGGGAGTCGGGGCCAATGAGCAGTTCTTC
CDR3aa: CAISEWGLAGVGANEQFF

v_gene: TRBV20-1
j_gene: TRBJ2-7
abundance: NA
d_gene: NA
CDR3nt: TGCAGTGCCCTAAAGGGGGACTCCTACGAGCAGTACTTC
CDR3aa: CSALKGDSYEQYF

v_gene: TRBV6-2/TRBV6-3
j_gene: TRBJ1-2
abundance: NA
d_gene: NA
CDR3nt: TGTGCCAGCAGCAAAACTGTTATGGATGGCTACACCTTC
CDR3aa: CASSKTVMDGYTF

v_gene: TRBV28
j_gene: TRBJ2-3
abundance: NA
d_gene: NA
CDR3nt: TGTACCAGCAGTCCCCCTTACAGGGTAGATACGCAGTATTTT
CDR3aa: CTSSPPYRVDTQYF

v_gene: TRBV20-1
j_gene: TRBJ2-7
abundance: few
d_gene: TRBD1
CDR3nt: TGCAGTGCTAGAGATTCTGGGACAGGGGGCTCCTACGAGCAGTACTTC
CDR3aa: CSARDSGTGGSYEQYF

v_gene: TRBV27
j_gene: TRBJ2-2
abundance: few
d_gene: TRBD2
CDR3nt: TGTGCCAGCAGTTTATCGGCTAGCGGGAGGAGTCGCACCGGGGAGCTGTTTTTT
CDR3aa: CASSLSASGRSRTGELFF

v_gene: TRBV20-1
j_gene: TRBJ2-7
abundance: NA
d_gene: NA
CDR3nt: TGCAGTGCCGCCGGCCGGAAGGGATCCTACGAGCAGTACTTC
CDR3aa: CSAAGRKGSYEQYF

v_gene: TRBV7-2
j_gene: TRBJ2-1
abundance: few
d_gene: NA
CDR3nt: TGTGCCAGCAGGACTCAGGGTCGGAATGAGCAGTTCTTC
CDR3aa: CASRTQGRNEQFF

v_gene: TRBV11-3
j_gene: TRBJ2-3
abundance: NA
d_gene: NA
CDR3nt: TGTGCCAGCAGCTTAAGGGACAGCGGGACAGATACGCAGTATTTT
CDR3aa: CASSLRDSGTDTQYF

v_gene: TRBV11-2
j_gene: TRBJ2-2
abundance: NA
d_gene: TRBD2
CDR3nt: TGTGCCAGCAGCTTCCTCCAGGGTGCTAGCGGGAAGACGAACACCGGGGAGCTGTTTTTT
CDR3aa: CASSFLQGASGKTNTGELFF

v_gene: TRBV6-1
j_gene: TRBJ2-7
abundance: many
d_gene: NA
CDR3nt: TGTGCCAGCAGTGAATACGGTTACGAGCAGTACTTC
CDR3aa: CASSEYGYEQYF